This T cell receptor (beta chain) came from a study of shared clonotypes between healthy human individuals. The overall study: The cohort had two women and a few men, ages 18 to 49. The study's findings and limits: Compared with memory subsets, naive subsets generally had larger estimated richness.

V was clipped by 4 bases and J by 6 bases; unmatched bases: 13. CDR1 and CDR2 from the germline V gene are SGHTA and FQGNSA. This CDR3 has 16 amino acids. Clones were sequenced by immunoSEQ multiplex PCR, and TCRdb holds only the in-frame ones, with some missing. This table has approximately 1.9 million clones, 85% to 95% appearing once. Comment on this clone: Its antigen is as yet unknown.

CD8 cells classed as naive were CD45RO-negative and positively selected for CCR7, excluding terminally differentiated effector memory CD45RA+ cells. This chain uses TRBV7-2 with TRBJ2-3; 7 bases align to TRBD1. What was sequenced was naive CD8+ T cells from PBMCs. This sequence originates from a man aged 18 to 29 in good health. Some clones in this sample may be carry-over from other donors' samples. The CDR3 DNA follows: TGTGCCAGCAGCTCCAGGACAGGCCTGCAATCGGATACGCAGTATTTT. This gives the protein CASSSRTGLQSDTQYF.